This T cell receptor (beta chain) was profiled in a study of vaccination and CD4 T cells after COVID-19. At the level of the study: Two mRNA vaccine doses were given, either BNT162b2 or mRNA-1273.

Cultured CD4+ T-cell DNA underwent Oncomine TCR Beta short-read sequencing. TCRdb used MiXCR to reprocess the PCR reads, holding one entry per CDR3 protein. The sample carries 10,000 to 15,000 distinct CDR3 sequences, 38% recorded once. The sample holds a few counts of this clonotype. Its cognate antigen is unknown. There are 12 residues in the CDR3. V was shortened by 4 bases and J by 4 bases, with 7 bases between the two germline ends. Treatment reported: approximately nine-day PBMC culture with coronavirus spike peptide pools or control peptides (ViraFEST assay). The sequence was collected from a human donor with COVID-19. The sample taken for sequencing was cultured CD4+ T cells from blood. J is TRBJ1-2 and V is TRBV12-3 or TRBV12-4, with D unresolved. CDR3 nucleotide sequence: TGTGCCAGCAGTTATGCCGGCTATGGCTACACCTTC. It specifies CASSYAGYGYTF.